The 20 T cell receptor beta chains reported below all come from one sample, sequenced in a study of T cells after yellow fever vaccination. MiXCR, run by TCRdb on the 5' RACE reads, gives a single entry per CDR3 protein. The sample includes some 69,000 distinct CDR3 sequences, around 5% of them seen just once. Sequenced here: CD4+ T cells sorted from PBMCs, sampled around 15 days after the first yellow fever vaccination. The receptors were sampled from a man younger than 30 who received the YFV17D yellow fever vaccine.

This clonotype came up many times. The chain combines TRBV20-1 with TRBJ2-5; D might be TRBD1 or TRBD2, each matching 6 bases. This CDR3 spans 14 amino acids. V was trimmed by 2 bases and J by 5 bases, leaving 15 bases between them. The germline V gene encodes CDR1 DFQATT and CDR2 SNEGSKA (reference sequence). In DNA form, the CDR3 reads TGCAGTGCTAGAAGGGGGGAAACTGGTGAGACCCAGTACTTC. This translates into CSARRGETGETQYF.

The table lists this clonotype with many counts. The chain combines TRBV20-1 with TRBJ1-6; D not resolved. CDR1 and CDR2 (germline): DFQATT, SNEGSKA (reference sequence). V dropped 3 bases and J dropped 7 bases, with 7 bases sitting between them. The CDR3 length is 12 residues. The chain's CDR3 is CSASRANSPLHF. The CDR3 DNA reads as TGCAGTGCTAGTAGGGCAAATTCACCCCTCCACTTT.

This clonotype was observed at least ten times. The V and J genes are TRBV5-1 and TRBJ1-3; D is undetermined. V was clipped by 4 bases and J by 4 bases, with 18 bases between them. CDR3 length equals 16 residues. Germline V lookup: CDR1 SGHRS, CDR2 YFSETQ. CDR3 nucleotide sequence: TGCGCCAGCAGCCCCGCGGGCGGAGGCGCCGGAAACACCATATATTTT. It codes for CASSPAGGGAGNTIYF.

This clonotype has a count of ten or more. The V gene is TRBV10-3, the J gene TRBJ1-5; 7 bases fit TRBD1. The V gene's germline CDR1 is ENHRY and CDR2 SYGVKD. Losses at the gene ends were 2 bases for V and 2 bases for J; bases not matched to a gene: 3. The CDR3 is 15 amino acids. The CDR3 DNA is TGTGCCATCAGTGAGAACAGGGGACGCAATCAGCCCCAGCATTTT. The encoded protein is CAISENRGRNQPQHF.

This clonotype was observed many times. The chain recombines TRBV12-3 or TRBV12-4 with TRBJ2-5, with D possibly TRBD2 on 6 matching bases. V lost 7 bases and J lost 5, with 20 bases in between. The CDR3 totals 15 residues. The CDR3 loop is CASIRSWLATETQYF. The CDR3 bases are TGTGCCAGCATCCGATCCTGGCTAGCGACCGAGACCCAGTACTTC.

This clonotype was detected only a few times. The genes are TRBV19 and TRBJ1-1; D gene ambiguous. The CDR3 is 14 residues long. Trimming took off 3 bases at V and 0 bases at J, with 8 bases between the two ends. CDR1 LNHDA and CDR2 SQIVND come from the germline V gene (reference sequence). CDR3 DNA: TGTGCCAGTAGTATCACAGCCATGAACACTGAAGCTTTCTTT. Translated, it gives CASSITAMNTEAFF.

The sample holds a few counts of this clonotype. The V call is TRBV12-3 or TRBV12-4, the J call TRBJ2-7, with D perhaps given as TRBD1 or TRBD2 (5 bases each). Trimming stripped 8 bases from V and 2 bases from J, with 13 bases between. The CDR3 consists of 13 residues. The CDR3 sequence: CASHRDGAYEQYF. CDR3 DNA: TGTGCCAGCCACCGGGACGGGGCCTACGAGCAGTACTTC.

This clonotype occurred a few times. The chain combines TRBV9 with TRBJ2-2; 10 bases line up with TRBD1. The CDR3 loop spans 15 amino acids. Germline CDR1 is SGDLS and CDR2 is YYNGEE. After removal of 2 bases from V and 5 bases from J, the junction contained 3 bases not matched to a gene. The CDR3 reads CASSVRQGATGELFF. The DNA of the CDR3 is TGTGCCAGCAGCGTGCGACAGGGGGCGACCGGGGAGCTGTTTTTT.

This clonotype was recorded at least ten times. An end of the junction does not agree with germline; a read error may underlie this. The rearrangement joins TRBV10-3 to TRBJ1-2, with 10 bases matching TRBD1. Germline V gene sequence: CDR1 ENHRY, CDR2 SYGVKD. This CDR3 contains 18 residues. The chain's CDR3 is CAISKSSGQGTGNYGYTF. The DNA of the CDR3 is TGTGCCATCAGTAAGTCCTCGGGACAGGGGACCGGTAACTATGGCTACACCTTC.

This clonotype was recorded at least ten times. The chain employs TRBV7-9 and TRBJ2-2; D is undetermined. Trimming left V 6 bases short and J 0 bases short, with 5 bases between. Germline loops: CDR1 SEHNR, CDR2 FQNEAQ (reference sequence). This CDR3 contains 13 residues. The CDR3 reads CASRIANTGELFF. CDR3 DNA: TGTGCCAGCAGAATAGCGAACACCGGGGAGCTGTTTTTT.

This clonotype was found many times. The chain has TRBV6-6 and TRBJ2-7; either TRBD1 or TRBD2 may supply D (5 bases each). The ends were cut back, 6 bases at V and 6 bases at J, with 12 bases in the middle. The germline CDR1 and CDR2 sequences are MNHNY and SVGAGI (reference sequence). The CDR3 length is 12 residues. CDR3: CASSDLGREQYF. The CDR3 nucleotides are TGTGCCAGCAGCGACCTGGGACGCGAGCAGTACTTC.

This clonotype occurred many times. The chain uses TRBV5-6 and TRBJ2-5, with 9 bases matching TRBD2. J gave up 7 bases and V 4 bases, and 5 bases lay outside the gene matches. The CDR3 extends over 13 amino acids. Germline lookup yields CDR1 SGHDT and CDR2 YYEEEE. Written as DNA, the CDR3 is TGTGCCAGCAGCCTTGCGACTAGCGGGACCCAGTACTTC. Translating it yields CASSLATSGTQYF.

This clonotype appeared many times. The chain is built from TRBV5-6 and TRBJ2-2; the match to TRBD2 covers 7 bases. The V gene end was trimmed by 0 bases and the J gene end by 4 bases; junction bases not matched to a gene: 9. The CDR3 contains 17 residues. Germline CDR1 and CDR2: SGHDT and YYEEEE. The CDR3 DNA sequence: TGTGCCAGCAGCTTGGCCTTACTAGCGATATCCACCGGGGAGCTGTTTTTT. Its translation: CASSLALLAISTGELFF. The entire variable domain, with the rest obtained from reference TRBV5-6 and TRBJ2-2, is as follows: DAGVTQSPTHLIKTRGQQVTLRCSPKSGHDTVSWYQQALGQGPQFIFQYYEEEERQRGNFPDRFSGHQFPNYSSELNVNALLLGDSALYLCASSLALLAISTGELFFGEGSRLTVL.

Many counts were recorded for this clonotype. The J gene is TRBJ2-1, the V gene TRBV6-2 or TRBV6-3; 7 nucleotides match TRBD1. This CDR3 region has 15 residues. The V gene end was trimmed by 0 bases and the J gene end by 4 bases; junction bases not matched to a gene: 3. CDR1 MNHEY and CDR2 SVGEGT come from the germline V gene. The CDR3 loop reads CASSYSATGYNEQFF. Written as DNA, the CDR3 is TGTGCCAGCAGTTACTCGGCGACAGGGTACAATGAGCAGTTCTTC.

There are many counts of this clonotype. This sequence joins TRBV25-1 and TRBJ1-5; a weak D match, TRBD1 (6 bases). V lost 2 bases to trimming and J lost 6 bases, with 17 bases between them. CDR3 length equals 16 residues. Germline CDR1 MGHDK, CDR2 SYGVNS. The DNA of the CDR3 is TGTGCCAGCAGTGAAATGGACAGCGAGACGGGTCAGCCCCAGCATTTT. Its protein is CASSEMDSETGQPQHF.

This clonotype was found once. This sequence joins TRBV9 and TRBJ1-1; 7 bases are shared with TRBD1. V dropped 2 bases and J dropped 4; count of bases not matched to a gene: 11. CDR3 size: 16 residues. Germline V gene lookup returns CDR1 SGDLS and CDR2 YYNGEE. CDR3 coding DNA: TGTGCCAGCAGCGTGAGGGATGCCAGGGGGGGCACTGAAGCTTTCTTT. Translating it yields CASSVRDARGGTEAFF. The entire variable domain, with the rest obtained from reference TRBV9 and TRBJ1-1, is as follows: DSGVTQTPKHLITATGQRVTLRCSPRSGDLSVYWYQQSLDQGLQFLIQYYNGEERAKGNILERFSAQQFPDLHSELNLSSLELGDSALYFCASSVRDARGGTEAFFGQGTRLTVV.

This clonotype was counted at least ten times. The chain uses TRBV4-2 and TRBJ2-6; D not resolved. CDR3 size: 16 residues. Trimming took off 0 bases at V and 0 bases at J, with 6 bases between the two ends. CDR1 is LGHNA, CDR2 YNFKEQ, per germline. CDR3 residues: CASSQDINSGANVLTF. CDR3 nucleotide sequence: TGTGCCAGCAGCCAAGACATCAACTCTGGGGCCAACGTCCTGACTTTC.

This clonotype was counted many times. This sequence joins TRBV4-2 and TRBJ2-2; TRBD2 matches 7 bases. This CDR3 contains 15 residues. Per germline, CDR1 LGHNA and CDR2 YNFKEQ. The V and J ends lost 1 base and 5 bases, in that order; junction bases with no gene match: 4. The CDR3 bases are TGTGCCAGCAGCCAAGCGGGGGGAGAGACCGGGGAGCTGTTTTTT. Its translation: CASSQAGGETGELFF.

This clonotype was picked up many times. The rearrangement uses TRBV12-3 or TRBV12-4 and TRBJ2-3, with D possibly matching TRBD2 (7 bases). This CDR3 comprises 15 residues. Trimming shortened V by 8 bases and J by 4 bases, and 19 bases separated the two germline ends. The CDR3 sequence is CASFQAGAGPDTQYF. CDR3 coding DNA: TGTGCCAGCTTCCAGGCGGGGGCAGGGCCAGATACGCAGTATTTT.

This clonotype was observed many times. The V and J genes are TRBV5-1 and TRBJ1-2; a possible D gene is TRBD1 (6 bases). Trimming removed 4 bases at V and 6 bases at J, with 13 bases between. CDR1 is SGHRS and CDR2 is YFSETQ in the germline V gene. The CDR3 has 13 residues. The CDR3 DNA follows: TGCGCCAGCAGCGCACAGGGAGAGGATGGCTACACCTTC. Protein product: CASSAQGEDGYTF.